This entry lists 13 T cell receptor beta chains sequenced from one sample in a study of shared clonotypes between healthy human individuals. The table came from immunoSEQ multiplex PCR; TCRdb's copy has only in-frame clones and leaves some out. The table shows around 2.1 million clones, with 85% to 95% occurring only once. Naive CD8 cells lacked CD45RO and underwent positive selection for CCR7, leaving out terminally differentiated effector memory CD45RA+ cells. Sequenced input: naive CD8+ T cells from PBMCs. These receptors all stem from a man aged 18 to 30 in good health. Some clones in this sample may be carry-over from other donors' samples.

This chain links TRBV28 with TRBJ1-2, with TRBD1 identical over 8 bases. In germline, CDR1 is MDHEN, CDR2 SYDVKM. CDR3 length: 12 residues. Trimming removed 0 bases from V and 14 bases from J; junction bases left unmatched: 5. CDR3 nucleotides: TGTGCCAGCAGTTTATGGACAGGGGCAAAAACCTTC. Amino acid sequence: CASSLWTGAKTF.

V is TRBV7-3 and J is TRBJ2-3, with 9 bases that match TRBD2. The CDR3 loop spans 17 amino acids. Germline V gives CDR1 SGHTA, CDR2 FQGTGA. V lost 2 bases to trimming and J lost 4 bases; unmatched junction nucleotides: 10. The CDR3 sequence: CASSLRDSGSTADTQYF. The CDR3 coding sequence is TGTGCCAGCAGCTTACGGGATAGCGGGAGTACCGCAGATACGCAGTATTTT. Drawing the rest from reference TRBV7-3 and TRBJ2-3, the complete variable domain is GAGVSQTPSNKVTEKGKYVELRCDPISGHTALYWYRQSLGQGPEFLIYFQGTGAADDSGLPNDRFFAVRPEGSVSTLKIQRTERGDSAVYLCASSLRDSGSTADTQYFGPGTRLTVL.

This chain uses TRBV11-2 with TRBJ2-7, with 8 bases matching TRBD2. Germline CDR1 SGHAT, CDR2 FQNNGV. The CDR3 runs 15 residues. J was trimmed by 4 bases and V by 5 bases; bases with no gene match: 10. This CDR3 reads CASSPERGPVYEQYF. CDR3 bases: TGTGCCAGCAGCCCGGAGCGGGGGCCCGTGTACGAGCAGTACTTC. The whole variable domain, remainder taken from reference TRBV11-2 and TRBJ2-7, is EAGVAQSPRYKIIEKRQSVAFWCNPISGHATLYWYQQILGQGPKLLIQFQNNGVVDDSQLPKDRFSAERLKGVDSTLKIQPAKLEDSAVYLCASSPERGPVYEQYFGPGTRLTVT.

This chain links TRBV5-1 with TRBJ2-1, with D perhaps TRBD1 (6 bases). V was pared by 0 bases and J by 7 bases, with 20 bases between. In germline, CDR1 is SGHRS, CDR2 YFSETQ. This CDR3 region has 17 residues. CDR3: CASSLAGTLVSLNEQFF. The CDR3 coding sequence is TGCGCCAGCAGCTTGGCCGGGACATTGGTTTCTTTAAATGAGCAGTTCTTC.

The CDR3 DNA follows: TGTGCCAGCAGCTCTGGCCCGGGACAGGGCTCCTACGAGCAGTACTTC. Protein product: CASSSGPGQGSYEQYF. V usage is TRBV13 and J usage is TRBJ2-7; 9 bases line up with TRBD1. The CDR3 consists of 16 residues. CDR1 is PRHDT and CDR2 is FYEKMQ in the germline V gene (reference sequence). V lost 4 bases, J lost 0 bases, and 7 bases stayed unmatched.

This sequence joins TRBV7-9 and TRBJ2-5; tentative D call: TRBD2 (5 bases). Trimming shortened V by 2 bases and J by 0 bases, and 10 bases separated the two germline ends. Germline V gives CDR1 SEHNR, CDR2 FQNEAQ (reference sequence). The CDR3 covers 15 residues. The CDR3 DNA sequence: TGTGCCAGCAGCTTACCCCGGGAATACCAAGAGACCCAGTACTTC. Protein sequence: CASSLPREYQETQYF.

Concerning this clone: The same CDR3 arises from other DNA sequences in this sample as well. The chain links TRBV16 to TRBJ1-2; maybe TRBD1 (6 bases). V was clipped by 6 bases and J by 7 bases, with 15 bases between them. Germline V gives CDR1 KGHSY, CDR2 FQNENV. The CDR3 has 13 residues. CDR3 in amino acids: CASSHTGSGGYTF. CDR3 sequence (DNA): TGTGCCAGCAGTCACACAGGGTCTGGTGGCTACACCTTC.

With regard to this clone: Relative to the germline gene, one junction end is altered; a read error may explain this. The CDR3 is CASSPTSGRPNVQFF. CDR3 in DNA: TGCGCCAGCAGCCCGACTAGCGGGAGGCCCAATGTGCAGTTCTTC. The chain uses TRBV5-1 and TRBJ2-1; the match to TRBD2 covers 13 bases. There are 15 residues in the CDR3. Germline V gives CDR1 SGHRS, CDR2 YFSETQ. Full variable domain (rest looked up from reference TRBV5-1 and TRBJ2-1): KAGVTQTPRYLIKTRGQQVTLSCSPISGHRSVSWYQQTPGQGLQFLFEYFSETQRNKGNFPGRFSGRQFSNSRSEMNVSTLELGDSALYLCASSPTSGRPNVQFFGPGTRLTVL.

The rearrangement joins TRBV7-7 to TRBJ2-3, with 7 bases lining up with TRBD1. CDR1 SSHAT and CDR2 FNYEAQ come from the germline V gene (reference sequence). V was clipped by 1 base and J by 2 bases; unmatched bases: 3. The CDR3 covers 15 residues. The CDR3 coding sequence is TGTGCCAGCAGCTTAGGACAGGGAGACACAGATACGCAGTATTTT. This translates into CASSLGQGDTDTQYF.

The CDR3: CASSQTGQGYSKQYF. The DNA of the CDR3 is TGTGCCAGCAGCCAAACCGGACAGGGGTATTCCAAGCAGTACTTC. The chain employs TRBV13 and TRBJ2-7; 9 positions match TRBD1. The CDR3 covers 15 residues. With V trimmed by 5 bases and J by 8 bases, 13 bases remained unmatched. The germline gives CDR1 PRHDT, CDR2 FYEKMQ (reference sequence). Full variable domain (missing parts from reference TRBV13 and TRBJ2-7): AAGVIQSPRHLIKEKRETATLKCYPIPRHDTVYWYQQGPGQDPQFLISFYEKMQSDKGSIPDRFSAQQFSDYHSELNMSSLELGDSALYFCASSQTGQGYSKQYFGPGTRLTVT.

The rearrangement uses TRBV29-1 and TRBJ1-4, with 7 positions matching TRBD1. Per the germline V gene, CDR1 is SQVTM and CDR2 is ANQGSEA. Trimming at V came to 5 bases and at J to 10 bases, leaving 7 bases not matched to a gene. This CDR3 has 12 amino acids. CDR3 in amino acids: CSVTGDKGKLFF. CDR3 sequence (DNA): TGCAGCGTTACAGGGGATAAGGGAAAACTGTTTTTT.

The chain carries TRBV5-8 and TRBJ2-1; D is unclear. The CDR3 spans 12 residues. Trimming took 7 bases from V and 10 from J, leaving 15 bases between them. Germline values: CDR1 SGHTS, CDR2 YDEGEE. Here the CDR3 reads CASGYRIGEQFF. The CDR3 DNA follows: TGTGCCAGCGGATATCGGATCGGCGAGCAGTTCTTC.

The V gene is TRBV2, the J gene TRBJ1-4; D uncertain. In germline, CDR1 is SNHLY, CDR2 FYNNEI. The V and J ends lost 0 bases and 8 bases respectively, with 16 bases between them. CDR3 length equals 16 residues. CDR3 in amino acids: CASSEAGAHMREKLFF. The CDR3 DNA is TGTGCCAGCAGTGAAGCGGGTGCTCATATGAGGGAAAAACTGTTTTTT.